The sequence of this T cell receptor (beta chain) was determined in a study of cytomegalovirus exposure and HLA in healthy donors. Deletions cut 4 bases from V and 0 bases from J, with 10 bases between. The germline V gene encodes CDR1 SGHVS and CDR2 FNYEAQ. The CDR3 spans 14 residues. A multiplex PCR was run with 60 Vbeta primers and 13 Jbeta primers. Repertoires were generated with immunoSEQ multiplex PCR, while TCRdb's copy carries only in-frame clones and drops some. The profile covers about 120,000 clones, with 65% to 75% appearing a single time and around 4% taken by the ten largest. The source is a woman between 40 and 55 years old in good health and CMV-seropositive. The genes are TRBV7-6 and TRBJ2-7, with D perhaps TRBD2 (5 bases). The sample comprised PBMCs. In nucleotides, the CDR3 is TGTGCCAGCAGCTCATCCGGGGTCTCCTACGAGCAGTACTTC. Translation gives CASSSSGVSYEQYF.